There are many counts of the clone carrying this T cell receptor (beta chain). As yet, its antigen is unknown. These data originate in a study of T-cell reconstitution after alpha-beta-depleted transplantation in children. Researchers prepared the TCRbeta library using unique molecular identifiers, the study reports. Using its own MiXCR run on the PCR reads, TCRdb lists one record per CDR3 protein. The top ten clones hold 18% of a sample with some 150,000 distinct CDR3 sequences, roughly 8.8% of them seen once. Per the germline V gene, CDR1 is LGHNA and CDR2 is YNFKEQ. The V segment lost 8 bases and the J segment 6 bases; nucleotides outside the gene matches: 9. The CDR3 has 14 amino acids. General observations from the study: Roughly two months post-transplant, alpha-beta T cells reportedly originated from several hundred graft clones that had expanded. Newly produced T cells mostly accounted for T-cell counts and diversity one year post-transplant.

The chain has TRBV4-2 and TRBJ2-1; TRBD2 agrees at 8 bases. The receptor comes from a female patient younger than 10 who had a stem cell transplant for congenital amegakaryocytic thrombocytopenia, so the T cells may come from the graft donor. Sequenced material: PBMCs, mostly from graft donor cells, taken 180 days after TCRalphabeta/CD19-depleted stem cell transplant. DNA for the CDR3: TGTGCCAGCGGGCGGGGGGCCTACATCAATGAGCAGTTCTTC. This gives the protein CASGRGAYINEQFF.